Each of the 27 T cell receptor beta chains below was sequenced from the same sample in a study of T-cell reconstitution after alpha-beta-depleted transplantation in children. During its preparation, the TCRbeta library received unique molecular identifiers. TCRdb called the PCR reads again in MiXCR, with one record for every CDR3 protein. Of approximately 490,000 distinct CDR3 sequences listed, about 11% are singletons. Sequencing used PBMCs, obtained before TCRalphabeta/CD19-depleted stem cell transplant. The receptor set was obtained from a child aged 2 to 10 with inherited bone marrow failure, due to receive a stem cell transplant.

This clonotype was picked up many times. This chain connects TRBV5-4 to TRBJ1-2, with a possible D match to TRBD1 (6 bases). The V gene lost 4 bases and the J gene lost 6 bases, with 13 bases spanning the gap. Germline V gives CDR1 SGHNT, CDR2 YYREEE (reference sequence). The length of the CDR3 is 13 residues. The CDR3 DNA reads as TGTGCCAGCAGCGTCCAGGGGATAGATGGCTACACCTTC. Encoded protein: CASSVQGIDGYTF.

There are many counts of this clonotype. The V and J genes are TRBV20-1 and TRBJ2-5; TRBD2 matches at 11 bases. Looked up from germline, CDR1 is DFQATT and CDR2 is SNEGSKA (reference sequence). This CDR3 comprises 15 residues. J gave up 7 bases and V 3 bases, and 10 bases lay outside the gene matches. The CDR3 DNA sequence: TGCAGTGCTAGGTCCACCACTAGCGGGAGTGGGACCCAGTACTTC. Translated, it gives CSARSTTSGSGTQYF.

The sample holds many counts of this clonotype. The chain employs TRBV19 and TRBJ1-5, with D possibly matching TRBD1 (6 bases). The CDR3 sequence is 14 residues long. V was trimmed by 3 bases and J by 7 bases, leaving 13 bases between them. Per germline, CDR1 LNHDA and CDR2 SQIVND (reference sequence). In nucleotides, the CDR3 is TGTGCCAGTAGTATGGGGACACCGGAGCAGCCCCAGCATTTT. Its protein is CASSMGTPEQPQHF.

On this clonotype: A single base separates this from a much larger clone, so it may be a read error. V gene TRBV15 combines with J gene TRBJ2-2, with 7 bases identical to TRBD1. The CDR3 has 16 amino acids. The germline gives CDR1 LNHNV, CDR2 YYDKDF (reference sequence). CDR3 region: CATSRRGQLNTRELFF. In DNA, the CDR3 is TGTGCCACCAGCAGACGGGGACAGCTGAACACCAGGGAGCTGTTTTTT.

This clonotype was seen many times. This sequence joins TRBV20-1 and TRBJ2-1; the D gene is possibly TRBD2 (6 bases). V was trimmed by 6 bases and J by 10 bases, leaving 16 bases between them. CDR1 and CDR2 (germline): DFQATT, SNEGSKA (reference sequence). The CDR3 has 12 amino acids. CDR3 loop: CSASLPTSEQFF. The DNA for the CDR3 is TGCAGTGCCTCCCTACCCACTAGCGAGCAGTTCTTC.

Worth noting for this clonotype: This could be a read error, since a much larger clone is one nucleotide away. The chain uses TRBV10-3 and TRBJ2-2; 10 nucleotides agree with TRBD2. Germline V gene lookup returns CDR1 ENHRY and CDR2 SYGVKD. This CDR3 contains 17 residues. Losses at the gene ends were 5 bases for V and 5 bases for J; bases not matched to a gene: 11. CDR3: CAISRSGGSGRTGELFF. As DNA, the CDR3 is TGTGCCATCAGTCGTAGCGGGGGGAGCGGGAGAACCGGGGAGCTGTTTTTT.

This clonotype was observed many times. The genes are TRBV7-9 and TRBJ2-7; TRBD2 agrees at 7 bases. The ends lost 2 bases at V and 0 bases at J; junction bases unmatched: 7. This CDR3 is 16 amino acids long. Germline assignment: CDR1 SEHNR and CDR2 FQNEAQ (reference sequence). The CDR3 spells CASSLTVGGSSYEQYF. CDR3 DNA: TGTGCCAGCAGCTTAACGGTCGGCGGGAGCTCCTACGAGCAGTACTTC. The entire variable domain, with the rest obtained from reference TRBV7-9 and TRBJ2-7, is as follows: DTGVSQNPRHKITKRGQNVTFRCDPISEHNRLYWYRQTLGQGPEFLTYFQNEAQLEKSRLLSDRFSAERPKGSFSTLEIQRTEQGDSAMYLCASSLTVGGSSYEQYFGPGTRLTVT.

This clonotype was observed at least ten times. The V call is TRBV29-1, the J call TRBJ2-5; 8 bases line up with TRBD1. CDR1 and CDR2 (germline): SQVTM, ANQGSEA. The CDR3 sequence is 13 residues long. Germline trimming cut 7 bases from V and 5 bases from J; bases unmatched to any gene: 9. CDR3 sequence reads: CSANRGEVETQYF. The CDR3 nucleotides are TGCAGCGCGAACAGGGGGGAGGTGGAGACCCAGTACTTC.

This clonotype was detected only a few times. The CDR3 reads CSVEEPGGGYEQYF. The CDR3 DNA is TGCAGCGTTGAAGAACCGGGGGGGGGCTACGAGCAGTACTTC. The rearrangement links TRBV29-1 to TRBJ2-7; 8 nucleotides agree with TRBD2. CDR1 SQVTM and CDR2 ANQGSEA come from the germline V gene. Germline trimming cut 0 bases from V and 3 bases from J; bases unmatched to any gene: 4. The CDR3 covers 14 residues.

Remarks on this clonotype: This clone may be a read error of a much larger clone one base away. The chain combines TRBV12-3 or TRBV12-4 with TRBJ1-2; 8 bases are shared with TRBD1. The CDR3 runs 11 residues. Here the CDR3 reads CASSYGQGYPF. For the CDR3, the DNA is TGTGCCAGCAGTTACGGACAGGGCTACCCCTTC.

This clonotype has ten or more counts. V gene TRBV20-1 combines with J gene TRBJ2-3, with TRBD2 identical over 9 bases. This CDR3 comprises 16 residues. Trimming took 0 bases from V and 4 from J; bases not matched to a gene: 8. Germline V CDR1 and CDR2: DFQATT, SNEGSKA (reference sequence). CDR3 sequence (DNA): TGCAGTGCTAGAGACCCTGGCGGGAGGGTAGCAGATACGCAGTATTTT. Amino acid sequence: CSARDPGGRVADTQYF.

The sample holds many counts of this clonotype. V and J are TRBV20-1 and TRBJ2-7; a weak D match, TRBD1 (6 bases). Germline V gene sequence: CDR1 DFQATT, CDR2 SNEGSKA (reference sequence). V was clipped by 0 bases and J by 4 bases, with 16 bases between them. CDR3 length: 15 residues. CDR3 coding DNA: TGCAGTGCTAGAGAGGTGCAGGGGTGGGATTACGAGCAGTACTTC. This codes for CSAREVQGWDYEQYF.

This clonotype occurred many times. This chain uses TRBV29-1 with TRBJ2-5; the match to TRBD2 covers 9 bases. V lost 3 bases to trimming and J lost 3 bases; unmatched junction nucleotides: 8. The CDR3 sequence is 15 residues long. Germline-derived CDR1 and CDR2 are SQVTM and ANQGSEA. CDR3 amino acids: CSVEIGGRAEETQYF. In DNA, the CDR3 is TGCAGCGTTGAGATCGGCGGGAGGGCGGAAGAGACCCAGTACTTC.

This clonotype was observed a few times. V gene TRBV12-3 or TRBV12-4 combines with J gene TRBJ2-1; D remains unclear. V shed 6 bases and J shed 10 bases, with 16 bases lying between them. This CDR3 has 13 residues. Here the CDR3 reads CASRPLWTTEQFF. CDR3 in DNA: TGTGCCAGCAGGCCCCTCTGGACCACCGAGCAGTTCTTC.

This clonotype was picked up many times. This chain links TRBV20-1 with TRBJ2-7; 7 nucleotides match TRBD2. This CDR3 has 14 amino acids. Per germline, CDR1 DFQATT and CDR2 SNEGSKA (reference sequence). V gave up 1 base and J gave up 1 base; unmatched junction bases: 4. The CDR3, as DNA: TGCAGTGCTAGAGTCCCTAGCGGTTCCTACGAGCAGTACTTC. It codes for CSARVPSGSYEQYF.

The table lists this clonotype with many counts. The chain uses TRBV12-3 or TRBV12-4 and TRBJ2-7; D gene uncertain. This CDR3 is built from 13 residues. V lost 6 bases and J 4 bases, leaving 13 bases between the germline ends. CDR3 DNA: TGTGCCAGCAGCCCTATGATGAGGTACGAGCAGTACTTC. It translates to CASSPMMRYEQYF.

This clonotype was observed at least ten times. The genes are TRBV19 and TRBJ2-2, with D possibly TRBD1 on 6 matching bases. V was shortened by 7 bases and J by 1 base, with 13 bases between the two germline ends. Germline CDR1 is LNHDA and CDR2 is SQIVND (reference sequence). CDR3 size: 15 residues. The CDR3 region is CASTISDRNTGELFF. Here the CDR3 DNA reads TGTGCCAGTACCATTTCGGACAGGAACACCGGGGAGCTGTTTTTT.

This clonotype appeared a few times. The chain employs TRBV11-2 and TRBJ1-1; D gene ambiguous. The germline gives CDR1 SGHAT, CDR2 FQNNGV. There are 13 residues in the CDR3. V was cut by 8 bases and J by 0 bases, with 10 bases left in between. CDR3 sequence: CASASRVNTEAFF. The CDR3 DNA follows: TGTGCCAGCGCATCCCGGGTGAACACTGAAGCTTTCTTT.

The table lists this clonotype with a count of one. With a much larger clone just one base away, this may be a read error. The chain recombines TRBV15 with TRBJ2-1; unclear D gene. Germline V gene lookup returns CDR1 LNHNV and CDR2 YYDKDF (reference sequence). Trimming took 8 bases from V and 9 from J, leaving 14 bases between them. The CDR3 length is 12 residues. The CDR3 sequence: CATGFSAVEQFF. The CDR3 DNA reads as TGTGCCACCGGTTTCTCTGCAGTTGAGCAGTTCTTC.

This clonotype showed up many times. The junction departs from the called germline gene at one end, perhaps through a read error. The chain couples TRBV5-5 to TRBJ2-7, with 8 bases that match TRBD2. Germline V gene lookup returns CDR1 SGHKS and CDR2 YYEKEE (reference sequence). CDR3 length: 16 amino acids. The CDR3 sequence: CASSLAQIAGTYEQYF. CDR3 sequence (DNA): TGTGCCAGCAGCTTGGCCCAGATAGCGGGGACCTATGAGCAGTACTTC.

Many counts were recorded for this clonotype. The chain combines TRBV20-1 with TRBJ2-4; 7 bases match TRBD2. The CDR3 is made up of 13 amino acids. CDR1 DFQATT and CDR2 SNEGSKA come from the germline V gene (reference sequence). The V gene end was trimmed by 6 bases and the J gene end by 6 bases; junction bases not matched to a gene: 8. In nucleotides, the CDR3 is TGCAGTGCCCGAAGGGGCGGGGGAAACATTCAGTACTTC. Translation gives CSARRGGGNIQYF.

This clonotype was picked up many times. The genes are TRBV5-4 and TRBJ1-1; tentative D call: TRBD1 (5 bases). This CDR3 spans 13 amino acids. Per germline, CDR1 SGHNT and CDR2 YYREEE (reference sequence). V gave up 7 bases and J gave up 4 bases, with 14 bases separating them. CDR3 residues: CASGQGESTEAFF. In DNA, the CDR3 is TGTGCCAGCGGGCAGGGAGAGAGCACTGAAGCTTTCTTT.

This clonotype was observed many times. V and J are TRBV7-8 and TRBJ2-3, with TRBD2 as a possible D gene (5 bases). This CDR3 region has 14 residues. Trimming took off 2 bases at V and 3 bases at J, with 9 bases between the two ends. Germline V gene data show CDR1 as SGHVS and CDR2 as FQNEAQ. CDR3: CASSLRDYTDTQYF. For the CDR3, the DNA is TGTGCCAGCAGCTTACGAGACTATACAGATACGCAGTATTTT.

The sample holds a few counts of this clonotype. This sequence joins TRBV7-9 and TRBJ2-1, with 10 bases that match TRBD2. The junction had 5 bases not matched to a gene; V was cut back by 0 bases and J by 6 bases. CDR3 length: 16 amino acids. Germline loops: CDR1 SEHNR, CDR2 FQNEAQ (reference sequence). CDR3 sequence: CASSLALAGVGNEQFF. In DNA form, the CDR3 reads TGTGCCAGCAGCTTAGCCCTAGCGGGAGTGGGCAATGAGCAGTTCTTC.

This clonotype was picked up many times. The chain combines TRBV12-3 or TRBV12-4 with TRBJ2-7; 7 nucleotides agree with TRBD1. Losses at the gene ends were 5 bases for V and 2 bases for J; bases not matched to a gene: 12. CDR3 length equals 16 residues. CDR3 DNA sequence: TGTGCCAGCAGTGTTACAGGGGTCTATAAAGCCTACGAGCAGTACTTC. It yields the protein CASSVTGVYKAYEQYF.

This clonotype was picked up many times. This sequence joins TRBV6-5 and TRBJ2-5, with TRBD2 matching over 11 bases. The CDR3 extends over 15 amino acids. CDR1 and CDR2 from the germline V gene are MNHEY and SVGAGI. Germline trimming cut 5 bases from V and 7 bases from J; bases unmatched to any gene: 9. The CDR3 sequence is CASSTGTSGTVTQYF. CDR3 nucleotide sequence: TGTGCCAGCAGTACCGGGACTAGCGGAACAGTGACCCAGTACTTC.

This clonotype was seen many times. CDR3 loop: CASSHGQGTNEQYF. Written as DNA, the CDR3 is TGTGCCAGCAGCCATGGACAGGGGACCAACGAGCAGTACTTC. This chain links TRBV16 with TRBJ2-7; the match to TRBD1 covers 9 bases. Per the germline V gene, CDR1 is KGHSY and CDR2 is FQNENV. This CDR3 contains 14 residues. The junction had 5 bases not matched to a gene; V was cut back by 3 bases and J by 5 bases.